Reported below is one T cell receptor (beta chain). Its cognate antigen is unknown. The data originate from a study of cytomegalovirus exposure and HLA in healthy donors. V lost 5 bases, J lost 8 bases, and 4 bases stayed unmatched. Per germline, CDR1 GTSNPN and CDR2 SVGIG (reference sequence). This CDR3 has 11 amino acids. PCR was performed using 60 Vbeta and 13 Jbeta primers. Libraries were prepared by immunoSEQ multiplex PCR; TCRdb keeps only in-frame clonotypes and omits some of them. In total, the table holds some 83,000 clones. Findings and caveats of the study: Analysis performed later showed TCR beta chains linked to HLA being more clonally expanded than equally common others. In vitro assays verified that a few CMV-associated chains recognized CMV antigens specifically. TRBV6-2, TRBV6-3 and some other V segments were unresolvable in 87-base-pair reads. The authors enumerated 150 to 200 TCR beta chains as linked to cytomegalovirus.

The TCR was taken from a woman in her 30s in good health and CMV-seronegative. What was sequenced was PBMCs. V is TRBV30 and J is TRBJ1-2; 8 bases fit TRBD1. The CDR3 here is CAWDRGGGYTF. CDR3 DNA sequence: TGTGCCTGGGACAGGGGCGGCGGCTACACCTTC.